This TCR beta chain comes out of a study of long-term antiretroviral therapy in people with HIV. Study outcomes and limitations: Blood sampling spanned 2004 to 2017, possibly under older ART regimens.

At survey level, the immunoSEQ assay was run in its v3.0 version. The repertoire was sequenced with immunoSEQ multiplex PCR; TCRdb's copy has only in-frame clones and lacks some. The sample lists about 21,000 clones, 70% to 90% occurring once. The germline V gene encodes CDR1 SGHRS and CDR2 YFSETQ. The V end was cut by 4 bases, the J end by 6 bases, with 15 bases between. The CDR3 covers 14 residues. Of note for this clone: The antigen remains unidentified.

The clonotype comes from a man aged 18 to 30 with HIV. This chain uses TRBV5-1 with TRBJ2-3, with D possibly called TRBD1 or TRBD2 (5 bases each). The sample consisted of unsorted PBMCs, taken approximately 4 years after starting antiretroviral therapy. The CDR3 sequence: CASSQGPAPDTQYF. The DNA of the CDR3 is TGCGCCAGCAGCCAGGGACCCGCGCCGGATACGCAGTATTTT.